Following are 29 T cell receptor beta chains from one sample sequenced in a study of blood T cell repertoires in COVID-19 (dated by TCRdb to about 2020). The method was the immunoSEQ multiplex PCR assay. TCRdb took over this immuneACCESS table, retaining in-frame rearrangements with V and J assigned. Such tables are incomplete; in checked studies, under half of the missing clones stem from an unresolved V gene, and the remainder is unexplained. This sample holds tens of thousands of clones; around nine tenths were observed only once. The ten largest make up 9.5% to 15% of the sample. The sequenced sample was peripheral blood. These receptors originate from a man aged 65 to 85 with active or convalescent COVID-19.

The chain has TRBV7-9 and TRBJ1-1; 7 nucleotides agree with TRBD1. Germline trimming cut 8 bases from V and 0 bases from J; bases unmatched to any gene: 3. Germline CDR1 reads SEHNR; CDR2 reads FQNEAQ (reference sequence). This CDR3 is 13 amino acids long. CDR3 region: CASRGQMNTEAFF. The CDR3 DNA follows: TGTGCCAGCCGGGGACAGATGAACACTGAAGCTTTCTTT.

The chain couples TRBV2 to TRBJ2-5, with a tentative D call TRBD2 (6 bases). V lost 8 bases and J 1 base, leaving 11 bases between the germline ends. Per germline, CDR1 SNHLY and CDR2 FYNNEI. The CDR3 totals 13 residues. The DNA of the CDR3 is TGTGCCAGCGCCCGGGGGAGCCAAGAGACCCAGTACTTC. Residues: CASARGSQETQYF.

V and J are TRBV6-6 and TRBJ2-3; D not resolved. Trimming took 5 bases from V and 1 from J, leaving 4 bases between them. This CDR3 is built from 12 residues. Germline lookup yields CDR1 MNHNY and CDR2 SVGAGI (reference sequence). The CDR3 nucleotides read TGTGCCAGCAGTCCCGGCACAGATACGCAGTATTTT. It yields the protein CASSPGTDTQYF.

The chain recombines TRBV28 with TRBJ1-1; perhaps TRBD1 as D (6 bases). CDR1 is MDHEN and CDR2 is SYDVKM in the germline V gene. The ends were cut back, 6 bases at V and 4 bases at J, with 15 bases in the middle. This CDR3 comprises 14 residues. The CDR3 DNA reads TGTGCCAGCAGGGGACAACGGTTGTTCACTGAAGCTTTCTTT. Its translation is CASRGQRLFTEAFF.

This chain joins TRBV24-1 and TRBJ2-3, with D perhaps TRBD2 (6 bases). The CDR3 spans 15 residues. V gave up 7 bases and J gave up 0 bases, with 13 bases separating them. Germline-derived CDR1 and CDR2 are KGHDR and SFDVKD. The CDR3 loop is CATSGRGTSTDTQYF. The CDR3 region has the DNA TGTGCCACCAGCGGACGGGGGACTAGCACAGATACGCAGTATTTT.

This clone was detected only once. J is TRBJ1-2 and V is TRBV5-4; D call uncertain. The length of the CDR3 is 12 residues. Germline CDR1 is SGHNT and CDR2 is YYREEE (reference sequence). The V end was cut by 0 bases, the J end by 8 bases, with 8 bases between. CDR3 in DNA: TGTGCCAGCAGCTTGGACTCCGGGGGCTACACCTTC. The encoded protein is CASSLDSGGYTF.

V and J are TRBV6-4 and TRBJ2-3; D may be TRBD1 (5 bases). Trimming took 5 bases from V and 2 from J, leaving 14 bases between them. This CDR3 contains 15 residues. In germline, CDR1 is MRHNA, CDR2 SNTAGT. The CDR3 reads CASSQKGMTTDTQYF. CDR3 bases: TGTGCCAGCAGTCAGAAGGGGATGACCACAGATACGCAGTATTTT.

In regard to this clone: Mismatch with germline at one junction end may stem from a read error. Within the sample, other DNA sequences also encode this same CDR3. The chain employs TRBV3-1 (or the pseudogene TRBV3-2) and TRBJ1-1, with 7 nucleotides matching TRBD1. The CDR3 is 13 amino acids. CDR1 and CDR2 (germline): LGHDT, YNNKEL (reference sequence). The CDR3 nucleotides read TGTGCCAGCAGCCAGGCCAGACAGGGAGAAGCCTTCTTT. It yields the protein CASSQARQGEAFF.

For the CDR3, the DNA is TGTGCCAGCTCAGCTACCGGGACAGGGGGCCAAGAGCAGTACTTC. Its protein is CASSATGTGGQEQYF. The genes are TRBV18 and TRBJ2-7, with TRBD1 identical over 12 bases. Germline-derived CDR1 and CDR2 are KGHSH and LQKENI. V shed 5 bases, J shed 7 bases, and the junction held 9 bases outside the gene matches. This CDR3 region has 15 residues. The entire variable domain, with the rest obtained from reference TRBV18 and TRBJ2-7, is as follows: NAGVMQNPRHLVRRRGQEARLRCSPMKGHSHVYWYRQLPEEGLKFMVYLQKENIIDESGMPKERFSAEFPKEGPSILRIQQVVRGDSAAYFCASSATGTGGQEQYFGPGTRLTVT.

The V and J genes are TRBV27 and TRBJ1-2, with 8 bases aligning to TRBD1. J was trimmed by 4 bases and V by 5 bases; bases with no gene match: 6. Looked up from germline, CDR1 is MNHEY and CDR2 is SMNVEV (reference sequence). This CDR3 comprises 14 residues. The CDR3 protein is CASSAGQVPYGYTF. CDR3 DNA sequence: TGTGCCAGCAGTGCGGGACAGGTCCCCTATGGCTACACCTTC.

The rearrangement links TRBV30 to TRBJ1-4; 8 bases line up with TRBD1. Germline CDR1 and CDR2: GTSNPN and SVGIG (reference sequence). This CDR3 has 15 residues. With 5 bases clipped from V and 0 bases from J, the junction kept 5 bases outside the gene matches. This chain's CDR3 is CAWSRGQATNEKLFF. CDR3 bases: TGTGCCTGGTCCAGGGGGCAGGCAACTAATGAAAAACTGTTTTTT.

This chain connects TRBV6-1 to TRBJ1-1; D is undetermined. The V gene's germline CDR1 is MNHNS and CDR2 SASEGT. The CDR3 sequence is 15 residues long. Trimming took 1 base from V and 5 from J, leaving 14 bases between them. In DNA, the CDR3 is TGTGCCAGCAGTGAAGGGGTAGGGAGGGAGACTGAAGCTTTCTTT. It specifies CASSEGVGRETEAFF.

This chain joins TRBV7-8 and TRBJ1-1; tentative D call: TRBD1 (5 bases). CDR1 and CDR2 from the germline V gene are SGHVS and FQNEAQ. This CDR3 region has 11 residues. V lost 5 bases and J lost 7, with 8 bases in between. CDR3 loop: CASSPGNEAFF. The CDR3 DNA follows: TGTGCCAGCAGCCCAGGGAATGAAGCTTTCTTT. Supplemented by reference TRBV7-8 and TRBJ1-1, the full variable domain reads GAGVSQSPRYKVAKRGQDVALRCDPISGHVSLFWYQQALGQGPEFLTYFQNEAQLDKSGLPSDRFFAERPEGSVSTLKIQRTQQEDSAVYLCASSPGNEAFFGQGTRLTVV.

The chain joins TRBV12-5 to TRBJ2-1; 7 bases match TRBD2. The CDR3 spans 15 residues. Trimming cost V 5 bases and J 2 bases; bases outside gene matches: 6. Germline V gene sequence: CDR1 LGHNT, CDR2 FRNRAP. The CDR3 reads CASGKSGTTYNEQFF. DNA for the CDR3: TGTGCTAGTGGTAAAAGCGGGACCACCTACAATGAGCAGTTCTTC.

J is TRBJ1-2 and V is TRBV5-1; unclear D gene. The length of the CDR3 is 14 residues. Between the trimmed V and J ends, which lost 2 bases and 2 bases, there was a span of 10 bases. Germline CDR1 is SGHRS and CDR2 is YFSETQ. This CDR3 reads CASSFSGPNYGYTF. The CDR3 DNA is TGCGCCAGCAGCTTCAGTGGGCCGAACTATGGCTACACCTTC. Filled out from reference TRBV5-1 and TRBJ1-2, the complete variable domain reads KAGVTQTPRYLIKTRGQQVTLSCSPISGHRSVSWYQQTPGQGLQFLFEYFSETQRNKGNFPGRFSGRQFSNSRSEMNVSTLELGDSALYLCASSFSGPNYGYTFGSGTRLTVV.

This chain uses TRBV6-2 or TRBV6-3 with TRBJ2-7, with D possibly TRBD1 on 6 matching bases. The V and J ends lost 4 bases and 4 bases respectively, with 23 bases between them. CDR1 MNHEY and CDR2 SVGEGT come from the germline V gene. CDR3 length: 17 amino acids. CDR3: CASSFITGTPRSYEQYF. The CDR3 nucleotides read TGTGCCAGCAGTTTCATCACCGGGACACCGAGGTCATACGAGCAGTACTTC.

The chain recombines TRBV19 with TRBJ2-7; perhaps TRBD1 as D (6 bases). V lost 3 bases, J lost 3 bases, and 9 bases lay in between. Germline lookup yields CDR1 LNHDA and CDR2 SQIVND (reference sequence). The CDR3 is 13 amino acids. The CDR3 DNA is TGTGCCAGTAGTATTGCACAGGGCTACGAGCAGTACTTC. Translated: CASSIAQGYEQYF.

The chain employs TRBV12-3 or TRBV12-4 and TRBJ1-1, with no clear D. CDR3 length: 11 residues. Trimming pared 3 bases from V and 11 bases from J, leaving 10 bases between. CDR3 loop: CASSFSREAFF. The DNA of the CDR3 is TGTGCCAGCAGTTTTAGCCGGGAGGCTTTCTTT.

The CDR3 DNA reads as TGTGCCAGCAGTCTGACAGTAAAGAACACTGAAGCTTTCTTT. Amino acids: CASSLTVKNTEAFF. J is TRBJ1-1 and V is TRBV2; a weak D match, TRBD1 (5 bases). V was trimmed by 5 bases and J by 1 base, leaving 11 bases between them. The CDR3 consists of 14 residues. Germline lookup yields CDR1 SNHLY and CDR2 FYNNEI.

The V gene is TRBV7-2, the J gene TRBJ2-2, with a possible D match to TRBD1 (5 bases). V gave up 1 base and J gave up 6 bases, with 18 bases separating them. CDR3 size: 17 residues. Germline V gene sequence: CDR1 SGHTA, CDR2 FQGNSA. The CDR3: CASSLGFRSGKAGELFF. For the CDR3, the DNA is TGTGCCAGCAGCTTAGGGTTCCGATCAGGGAAGGCCGGGGAGCTGTTTTTT. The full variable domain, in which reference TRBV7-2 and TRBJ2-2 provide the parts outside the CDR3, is GAGVSQSPSNKVTEKGKDVELRCDPISGHTALYWYRQSLGQGLEFLIYFQGNSAPDKSGLPSDRFSAERTGGSVSTLTIQRTQQEDSAVYLCASSLGFRSGKAGELFFGEGSRLTVL.

This CDR3 is CASSMDAGQGQPQHF. DNA for the CDR3: TGTGCCAGTAGTATGGACGCAGGGCAGGGACAGCCCCAGCATTTT. The chain employs TRBV19 and TRBJ1-5, with a possible D match to TRBD1 (5 bases). The CDR3 has 15 residues. CDR1 is LNHDA, CDR2 SQIVND, per germline (reference sequence). Trimming removed 3 bases from V and 7 bases from J, with 16 bases in between.

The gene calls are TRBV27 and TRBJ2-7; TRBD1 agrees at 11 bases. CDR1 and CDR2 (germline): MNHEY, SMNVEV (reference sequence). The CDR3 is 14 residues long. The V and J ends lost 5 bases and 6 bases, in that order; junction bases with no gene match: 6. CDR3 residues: CASSQRGTGGEQYF. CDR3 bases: TGTGCCAGCAGTCAAAGGGGGACAGGGGGCGAGCAGTACTTC.

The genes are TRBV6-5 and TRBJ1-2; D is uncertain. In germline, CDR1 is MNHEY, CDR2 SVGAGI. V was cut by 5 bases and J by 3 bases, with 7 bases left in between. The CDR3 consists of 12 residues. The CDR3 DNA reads TGTGCCAGCAGTAAGGAGGACTATGGCTACACCTTC. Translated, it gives CASSKEDYGYTF.

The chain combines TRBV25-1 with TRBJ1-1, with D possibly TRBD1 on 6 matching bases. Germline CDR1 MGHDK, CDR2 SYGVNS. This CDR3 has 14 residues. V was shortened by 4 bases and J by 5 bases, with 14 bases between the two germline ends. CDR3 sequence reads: CASSADRLGTEAFF. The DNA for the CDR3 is TGTGCCAGCAGTGCTGACAGGTTGGGGACTGAAGCTTTCTTT.

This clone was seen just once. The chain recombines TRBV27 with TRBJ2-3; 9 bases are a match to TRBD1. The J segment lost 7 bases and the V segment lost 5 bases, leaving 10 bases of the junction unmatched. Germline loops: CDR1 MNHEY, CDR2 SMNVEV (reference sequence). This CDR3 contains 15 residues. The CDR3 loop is CASSKGTGIRNTQYF. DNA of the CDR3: TGTGCCAGCAGTAAAGGGACAGGGATTCGCAATACGCAGTATTTT.

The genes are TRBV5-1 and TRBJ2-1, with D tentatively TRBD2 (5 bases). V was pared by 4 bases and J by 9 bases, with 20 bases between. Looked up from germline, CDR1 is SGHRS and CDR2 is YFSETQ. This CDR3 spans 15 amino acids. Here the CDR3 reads CASSPTKGLDFEQFF. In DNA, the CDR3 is TGCGCCAGCAGCCCAACAAAAGGACTTGACTTTGAGCAGTTCTTC.

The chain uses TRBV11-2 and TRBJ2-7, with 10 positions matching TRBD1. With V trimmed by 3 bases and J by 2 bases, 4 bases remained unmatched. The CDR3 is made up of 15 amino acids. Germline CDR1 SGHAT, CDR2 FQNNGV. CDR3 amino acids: CASSFRQGAAYEQYF. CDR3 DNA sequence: TGTGCCAGCAGCTTCAGACAGGGGGCGGCCTACGAGCAGTACTTC. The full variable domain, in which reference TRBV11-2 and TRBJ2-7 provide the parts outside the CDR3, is EAGVAQSPRYKIIEKRQSVAFWCNPISGHATLYWYQQILGQGPKLLIQFQNNGVVDDSQLPKDRFSAERLKGVDSTLKIQPAKLEDSAVYLCASSFRQGAAYEQYFGPGTRLTVT.

CDR3 loop: CASSTLGQTNTGELFF. CDR3 in DNA: TGTGCCAGTAGTACGTTGGGACAGACGAACACCGGGGAGCTGTTTTTT. The gene calls are TRBV19 and TRBJ2-2, with TRBD1 matching over 7 bases. Germline lookup yields CDR1 LNHDA and CDR2 SQIVND (reference sequence). The ends lost 4 bases at V and 0 bases at J; junction bases unmatched: 5. The CDR3 extends over 16 amino acids.

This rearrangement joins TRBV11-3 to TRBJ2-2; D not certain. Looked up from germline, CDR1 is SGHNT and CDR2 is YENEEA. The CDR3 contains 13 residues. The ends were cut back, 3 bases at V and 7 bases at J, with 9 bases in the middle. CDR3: CASSFAINGELFF. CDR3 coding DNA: TGTGCCAGCAGCTTCGCGATAAACGGGGAGCTGTTTTTT. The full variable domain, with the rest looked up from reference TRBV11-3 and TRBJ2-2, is EAGVVQSPRYKIIEKKQPVAFWCNPISGHNTLYWYLQNLGQGPELLIRYENEEAVDDSQLPKDRFSAERLKGVDSTLKIQPAELGDSAVYLCASSFAINGELFFGEGSRLTVL.